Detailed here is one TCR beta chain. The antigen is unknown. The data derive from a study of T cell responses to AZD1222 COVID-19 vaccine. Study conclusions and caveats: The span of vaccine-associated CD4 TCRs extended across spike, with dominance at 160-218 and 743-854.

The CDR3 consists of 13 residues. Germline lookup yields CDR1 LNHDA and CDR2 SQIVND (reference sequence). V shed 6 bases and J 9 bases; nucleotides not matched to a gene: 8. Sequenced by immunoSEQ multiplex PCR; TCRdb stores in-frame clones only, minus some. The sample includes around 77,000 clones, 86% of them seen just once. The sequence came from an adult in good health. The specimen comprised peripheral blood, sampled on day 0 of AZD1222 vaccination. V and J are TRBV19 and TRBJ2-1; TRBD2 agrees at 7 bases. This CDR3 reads CASSGRQLGEQFF. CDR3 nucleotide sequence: TGTGCCAGTAGCGGGAGGCAGTTAGGTGAGCAGTTCTTC.